This T cell receptor beta chain was identified in a study of follicular helper T cells after annual influenza vaccination. Time point here: 2015-2016 season, 7 days after influenza vaccination. Method: immunoSEQ multiplex PCR; TCRdb's copy keeps in-frame clones and lacks some. The sample has some 7,300 clones; approximately 88% are singletons. J was trimmed by 7 bases and V by 8 bases; bases with no gene match: 5. The CDR3 has 13 amino acids. Germline lookup yields CDR1 LNHNV and CDR2 YYDKDF (reference sequence). The source was CXCR5+ CD38- circulating T follicular helper cells from blood, collected 7 days after influenza vaccination. Subset: circulating Tfh, non-naive CD4+CXCR5+PD-1+ (ICOS+CD38+ or ICOS-CD38-). The receptor comes from an adult who received the influenza vaccine. The chain recombines TRBV15 with TRBJ2-2, with 9 bases identical to TRBD2. In DNA, the CDR3 is TGTGCCACCCGTAGCGGGAGAGACGGGGAGCTGTTTTTT. This sequence encodes CATRSGRDGELFF.